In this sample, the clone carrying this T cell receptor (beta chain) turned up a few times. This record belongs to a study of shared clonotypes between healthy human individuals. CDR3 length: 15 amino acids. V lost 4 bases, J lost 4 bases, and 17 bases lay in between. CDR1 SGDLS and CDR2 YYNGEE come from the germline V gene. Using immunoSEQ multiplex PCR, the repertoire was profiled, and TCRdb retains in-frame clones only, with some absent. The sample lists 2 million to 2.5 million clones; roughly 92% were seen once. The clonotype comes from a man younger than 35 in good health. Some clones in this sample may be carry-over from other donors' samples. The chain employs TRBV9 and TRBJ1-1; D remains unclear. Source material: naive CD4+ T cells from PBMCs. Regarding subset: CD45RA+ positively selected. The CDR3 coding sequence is TGTGCCAGCAGCCCCTCCTCGTCTCCGGGCACTGAAGCTTTCTTT. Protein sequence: CASSPSSSPGTEAFF.